One and the same sample provided the 32 T cell receptor beta chains below, sequenced in a study of cytomegalovirus exposure and HLA in healthy donors. The PCR used 60 Vbeta and 13 Jbeta primers. Libraries were prepared by immunoSEQ multiplex PCR; TCRdb keeps only in-frame clonotypes and omits some of them. The sample has around 67,000 clones, approximately 60% seen once. The sequenced sample was PBMCs. Source of these receptors: a woman in her fifties or sixties in good health and CMV-seronegative.

The V call is TRBV5-1, the J call TRBJ2-3, with a possible D match to TRBD2 (6 bases). Per the germline V gene, CDR1 is SGHRS and CDR2 is YFSETQ. The CDR3 length is 17 residues. V lost 0 bases and J lost 0, with 14 bases in between. The CDR3 DNA is TGCGCCAGCAGCTTGGATCCTGGGACTCTTAGCACAGATACGCAGTATTTT. Protein: CASSLDPGTLSTDTQYF.

The chain uses TRBV4-3 and TRBJ2-3; 8 bases fit TRBD2. V shed 0 bases, J shed 3 bases, and the junction held 5 bases outside the gene matches. Germline V gene sequence: CDR1 LGHNA, CDR2 YSLEER. The CDR3 spans 16 residues. CDR3 residues: CASSQEPGRGTDTQYF. The CDR3 DNA reads TGCGCCAGCAGCCAAGAGCCCGGGAGGGGGACAGATACGCAGTATTTT.

The CDR3: CASSLAQTGDGYTF. The CDR3 DNA reads TGCGCCAGCAGCTTGGCCCAGACAGGGGATGGCTACACCTTC. V and J are TRBV5-1 and TRBJ1-2; 8 bases map to TRBD1. The germline V gene has CDR1 SGHRS and CDR2 YFSETQ. Trimming removed 0 bases from V and 6 bases from J; junction bases left unmatched: 4. CDR3 length: 14 residues.

The chain is built from TRBV7-8 and TRBJ1-5; TRBD1 is a possible D gene (5 bases). The V gene lost 2 bases and the J gene lost 4 bases, with 12 bases spanning the gap. This CDR3 is 15 amino acids long. Germline V gene data show CDR1 as SGHVS and CDR2 as FQNEAQ. Written as DNA, the CDR3 is TGTGCCAGCAGCTTAAGCAGGGATAGGAATCAGCCCCAGCATTTT. It specifies CASSLSRDRNQPQHF.

This clone came up many times. The CDR3, as DNA: TGCGCCAGCAGCTTCACAGGGGCCCAAGAGACCCAGTACTTC. Protein product: CASSFTGAQETQYF. The V call is TRBV5-1, the J call TRBJ2-5; 7 bases are shared with TRBD1. This CDR3 contains 14 residues. From germline, CDR1 is SGHRS and CDR2 YFSETQ. V trimming: 2 bases; J trimming: 1 base; junction bases outside the gene matches: 2.

The genes are TRBV27 and TRBJ2-2, with TRBD2 as a possible D gene (6 bases). In germline, CDR1 is MNHEY, CDR2 SMNVEV (reference sequence). V lost 5 bases, J lost 6 bases, and 13 bases lay in between. This CDR3 region has 14 residues. The CDR3 sequence: CASSKREWAGELFF. CDR3 DNA sequence: TGTGCCAGCAGTAAACGGGAGTGGGCCGGGGAGCTGTTTTTT.

As concerns this clone: A junction boundary mismatches the germline segment, possibly from a read error. The chain joins TRBV4-3 to TRBJ2-7, with 9 bases aligning to TRBD2. The CDR3 consists of 17 residues. Germline values: CDR1 LGHNA, CDR2 YSLEER. In nucleotides, the CDR3 is TGCGTCAGCAGCCAAGATTGGCCTAGCGGGGACCTCTACGAGCAGTACTTC. The encoded protein is CVSSQDWPSGDLYEQYF.

J is TRBJ1-2 and V is TRBV27; TRBD1 agrees at 7 bases. V was clipped by 4 bases and J by 7 bases; unmatched bases: 3. Germline V CDR1 and CDR2: MNHEY, SMNVEV (reference sequence). This CDR3 has 12 amino acids. Here the CDR3 DNA reads TGTGCCAGCAGTTCTGACAGGGTTGGCTACACCTTC. It specifies CASSSDRVGYTF.

This chain links TRBV5-4 with TRBJ1-5; D is uncertain. Deletions cut 0 bases from V and 1 base from J, with 5 bases between. Germline CDR1 SGHNT, CDR2 YYREEE (reference sequence). This CDR3 is built from 14 residues. This CDR3 reads CASSLVGSNQPQHF. CDR3 nucleotides: TGTGCCAGCAGCTTGGTTGGCAGCAATCAGCCCCAGCATTTT.

The chain links TRBV19 to TRBJ1-4; D is perhaps TRBD1 (5 bases). Between the trimmed V and J ends, which lost 6 bases and 7 bases, there was a span of 15 bases. The CDR3 has 14 amino acids. Germline V gene lookup returns CDR1 LNHDA and CDR2 SQIVND (reference sequence). The CDR3: CASSAGTSSEKLFF. The DNA of the CDR3 is TGTGCCAGTAGCGCCGGGACTTCGAGTGAAAAACTGTTTTTT.

The chain employs TRBV5-4 and TRBJ1-1, with 8 bases that match TRBD1. V gave up 3 bases and J gave up 6 bases; unmatched junction bases: 10. The germline V gene has CDR1 SGHNT and CDR2 YYREEE (reference sequence). This CDR3 contains 15 residues. CDR3 nucleotide sequence: TGTGCCAGCAGCTCTTGGGAACAGGGGGACTCTGAAGCTTTCTTT. Translation gives CASSSWEQGDSEAFF.

This rearrangement joins TRBV28 to TRBJ2-3; perhaps TRBD2 as D (5 bases). This CDR3 has 14 amino acids. V lost 8 bases to trimming and J lost 6 bases, with 18 bases between them. Germline CDR1 MDHEN, CDR2 SYDVKM. CDR3 region: CASLGGTTRDTQYF. CDR3 DNA: TGTGCCAGCCTAGGAGGCACGACCAGGGATACGCAGTATTTT. Full variable domain (outside the CDR3, taken from reference TRBV28 and TRBJ2-3): DVKVTQSSRYLVKRTGEKVFLECVQDMDHENMFWYRQDPGLGLRLIYFSYDVKMKEKGDIPEGYSVSREKKERFSLILESASTNQTSMYLCASLGGTTRDTQYFGPGTRLTVL.

The genes are TRBV13 and TRBJ1-1; no firm D call. The V end was cut by 5 bases, the J end by 5 bases, with 12 bases between. Germline V gives CDR1 PRHDT, CDR2 FYEKMQ (reference sequence). This CDR3 spans 13 amino acids. The CDR3 coding sequence is TGTGCCAGCAGCCCCCGACGGGGAACTGAAGCTTTCTTT. Its translation: CASSPRRGTEAFF. The variable domain in full, completed from reference TRBV13 and TRBJ1-1, reads AAGVIQSPRHLIKEKRETATLKCYPIPRHDTVYWYQQGPGQDPQFLISFYEKMQSDKGSIPDRFSAQQFSDYHSELNMSSLELGDSALYFCASSPRRGTEAFFGQGTRLTVV.

CDR3 DNA: TGTGCCAGCAGTTTATCTCCCGGGACTCCCATCCGCGAGCAGTACTTC. Its translation: CASSLSPGTPIREQYF. The chain is built from TRBV27 and TRBJ2-7, with D perhaps matching TRBD2 (6 bases). V gave up 0 bases and J gave up 6 bases, with 18 bases separating them. This CDR3 is 16 amino acids long. Germline V CDR1 and CDR2: MNHEY, SMNVEV (reference sequence).

CDR3 residues: CAWSRWGDRARDYGYTF. The CDR3 DNA reads as TGTGCCTGGAGCCGCTGGGGGGACAGGGCAAGGGACTATGGCTACACCTTC. V and J are TRBV30 and TRBJ1-2; TRBD1 aligns across 9 bases. CDR1 and CDR2 (germline): GTSNPN, SVGIG (reference sequence). CDR3 length: 17 residues. The V and J ends lost 3 bases and 3 bases, in that order; junction bases with no gene match: 14.

V is TRBV30 and J is TRBJ1-4; 7 bases map to TRBD1. With V trimmed by 8 bases and J by 6 bases, 9 bases remained unmatched. CDR1 and CDR2 (germline): GTSNPN, SVGIG (reference sequence). This CDR3 is 13 amino acids long. The CDR3 reads CAGETGRDEKLFF. The CDR3 DNA is TGTGCCGGTGAGACAGGGCGCGATGAAAAACTGTTTTTT.

Only a few counts were recorded for this clone. The rearrangement links TRBV27 to TRBJ2-1, with unresolved D. There are 16 residues in the CDR3. The V gene lost 4 bases and the J gene lost 0 bases, with 13 bases spanning the gap. Germline lookup yields CDR1 MNHEY and CDR2 SMNVEV (reference sequence). The CDR3 spells CASSSTDFRSYNEQFF. The CDR3 coding sequence is TGTGCCAGCAGTTCTACCGACTTCCGCTCCTACAATGAGCAGTTCTTC.

J is TRBJ1-1 and V is TRBV19; TRBD1 is a possible D gene (5 bases). Germline-derived CDR1 and CDR2 are LNHDA and SQIVND (reference sequence). V shed 11 bases and J shed 4 bases, with 17 bases lying between them. The CDR3 contains 13 residues. CDR3 loop: CADCCGGCTEAFF. The CDR3 DNA is TGTGCCGACTGCTGCGGGGGATGCACTGAAGCTTTCTTT.

The rearrangement uses TRBV19 and TRBJ2-7; D is ambiguous. V lost 6 bases to trimming and J lost 5 bases, with 8 bases between them. Germline V lookup: CDR1 LNHDA, CDR2 SQIVND (reference sequence). The CDR3 contains 11 residues. The CDR3, as DNA: TGTGCCAGTAGCGCCTATAACGAGCAGTACTTC. Translated: CASSAYNEQYF.

This clone has just a few counts. The chain joins TRBV7-8 to TRBJ1-1, with D maybe TRBD1 (6 bases). The V and J ends lost 11 bases and 6 bases respectively, with 19 bases between them. The CDR3 runs 13 residues. Germline CDR1 is SGHVS and CDR2 is FQNEAQ. CDR3 protein: CASRAGGHSEAFF. The CDR3 bases are TGTGCCTCCAGGGCGGGGGGACATTCTGAAGCTTTCTTT.

In this sample, this clone turned up a few times. The chain combines TRBV6-6 with TRBJ1-2; no reliable D call. Trimming stripped 7 bases from V and 5 bases from J, with 14 bases between. CDR3 length: 13 amino acids. Per the germline V gene, CDR1 is MNHNY and CDR2 is SVGAGI (reference sequence). The CDR3, as DNA: TGTGCCAGCACCTCTCCCCTAACGTATGGCTACACCTTC. Its translation: CASTSPLTYGYTF.

The V call is TRBV28, the J call TRBJ2-2, with D perhaps TRBD2 (5 bases). CDR3 size: 15 residues. CDR1 and CDR2 (germline): MDHEN, SYDVKM. V lost 2 bases and J lost 4, with 11 bases in between. CDR3 DNA: TGTGCCAGCAGTTTACCGGGATCACCCACCGGGGAGCTGTTTTTT. This translates into CASSLPGSPTGELFF.

The CDR3 coding sequence is TGTGCCAGCAGCTTCCGGCCGGGGGTAGCGGGTATTGATGAGCAGTTCTTC. Its translation is CASSFRPGVAGIDEQFF. The chain employs TRBV5-6 and TRBJ2-1; TRBD2 matches 7 bases. V lost 2 bases and J lost 8; bases outside the gene matches: 16. The germline CDR1 and CDR2 sequences are SGHDT and YYEEEE. The CDR3 is 17 residues long.

The chain has TRBV5-4 and TRBJ2-2, with 9 bases lining up with TRBD2. Losses at the gene ends were 5 bases for V and 2 bases for J; bases not matched to a gene: 4. The CDR3 runs to 15 residues. The germline gives CDR1 SGHNT, CDR2 YYREEE (reference sequence). CDR3 sequence reads: CASSTTSGNTGELFF. In DNA form, the CDR3 reads TGTGCCAGCAGTACGACTAGCGGCAACACCGGGGAGCTGTTTTTT.

This clone was picked up a small number of times. The rearrangement links TRBV2 to TRBJ1-2; D might be TRBD1 (5 bases). The CDR3 covers 14 residues. The germline gives CDR1 SNHLY, CDR2 FYNNEI. Trimming left V 7 bases short and J 4 bases short, with 16 bases between. The CDR3: CASIQGELGYGYTF. Written as DNA, the CDR3 is TGTGCCAGCATCCAGGGTGAATTAGGCTATGGCTACACCTTC.

The chain combines TRBV27 with TRBJ1-4; D is ambiguous. The CDR3 contains 14 residues. Trimming removed 0 bases from V and 3 bases from J, with 5 bases in between. Per germline, CDR1 MNHEY and CDR2 SMNVEV (reference sequence). CDR3 bases: TGTGCCAGCAGTTTATCGAGCCCTAATGAAAAACTGTTTTTT. It encodes CASSLSSPNEKLFF.

V usage is TRBV4-1 and J usage is TRBJ2-5; 10 bases match TRBD2. There are 17 residues in the CDR3. Germline lookup yields CDR1 MGHRA and CDR2 YSYEKL. V lost 1 base to trimming and J lost 4 bases; unmatched junction nucleotides: 9. The CDR3 spells CASSQGEAGGPRETQYF. DNA of the CDR3: TGCGCCAGCAGCCAAGGGGAAGCGGGAGGGCCAAGAGAGACCCAGTACTTC.

The chain has TRBV29-1 and TRBJ1-2; 8 bases are shared with TRBD1. The CDR3 spans 12 residues. V lost 6 bases to trimming and J lost 8 bases; unmatched junction nucleotides: 8. Germline V gene data show CDR1 as SQVTM and CDR2 as ANQGSEA. The CDR3 nucleotides are TGCAGCGTCGCTAGAACAGGGGGAGGCTACACCTTC. Its protein product is CSVARTGGGYTF.

V and J are TRBV10-3 and TRBJ1-1; D gene uncertain. Trimming stripped 4 bases from V and 0 bases from J, with 6 bases between. Germline CDR1 and CDR2: ENHRY and SYGVKD. This CDR3 is built from 13 residues. The CDR3 reads CAISAQMNTEAFF. The CDR3 nucleotides are TGTGCCATCAGTGCGCAGATGAACACTGAAGCTTTCTTT.

The chain recombines TRBV5-6 with TRBJ1-3; D gene unclear. CDR1 and CDR2 from the germline V gene are SGHDT and YYEEEE. This CDR3 contains 16 residues. The germline V and J ends were trimmed by 4 bases and 0 bases, with 14 bases remaining between them. CDR3 loop: CASSAGGPGSGNTIYF. The CDR3 DNA reads as TGTGCCAGCAGCGCCGGCGGGCCTGGCTCTGGAAACACCATATATTTT.

This clone was counted only a few times. The chain combines TRBV27 with TRBJ1-1, with TRBD1 matching over 8 bases. The CDR3 is 13 amino acids. The V gene's germline CDR1 is MNHEY and CDR2 SMNVEV (reference sequence). With V trimmed by 5 bases and J by 6 bases, 5 bases remained unmatched. The CDR3 DNA sequence: TGTGCCAGCAGTACCAGGGGGCTTTCTGAAGCTTTCTTT. This translates into CASSTRGLSEAFF.

A few counts support this clone. Here the CDR3 reads CASSLGTSGRAYEQFF. CDR3 in DNA: TGCGCCAGCAGCTTGGGCACTAGCGGGAGGGCCTATGAGCAGTTCTTC. The J gene is TRBJ2-1, the V gene TRBV5-1, with TRBD2 matching over 13 bases. The germline V gene encodes CDR1 SGHRS and CDR2 YFSETQ. The CDR3 consists of 16 residues. The V and J ends lost 0 bases and 8 bases, in that order; junction bases with no gene match: 5.